A selection of T cell receptor beta chains follows, all from one sample in a study of shared clonotypes between healthy human individuals. Sequencing used immunoSEQ multiplex PCR; TCRdb keeps in-frame clones, though not all of them. The repertoire consists of 600,000 to 800,000 clones, with roughly two thirds occurring once and the leading ten covering under 2%. The material sequenced was memory CD4+ T cells sorted from blood. These receptors came from a woman under 40 in good health. CDR3s include the opening cysteine and the closing phenylalanine or tryptophan. The order of the fields is J gene, clone size, D gene, V gene, CDR3 DNA, CDR3 protein. The D gene is left open where the match is weak. Clone size is shown for a subset of rows, as once, few, many or a class of expanded clone.

TRBJ2-7 | NA | NA | TRBV20-1 | TGCAGTGCCCTCCCGATTAACGAGCAGTACTTC | CSALPINEQYF
TRBJ1-2 | NA | TRBD1 | TRBV25-1 | TGTGCCAGCAGTCAAGGGACAGTCCCTACGGATGGCTACACCTTC | CASSQGTVPTDGYTF
TRBJ1-1 | NA | TRBD1 | TRBV7-9 | TGTGCCAGCTGCCCACAGGGGCCCACTGAAGCTTTCTTT | CASCPQGPTEAFF
TRBJ2-7 | NA | TRBD2 | TRBV4-1 | TGCGCCAGCAGCCAAAGGACTAGCCCGACCTACGAGCAGTACTTC | CASSQRTSPTYEQYF
TRBJ2-2 | few | TRBD2 | TRBV4-1 | TGCGCCAGCAGCCAAGGGCCCGGGACTAGCGGGGCTCGGGGCACCGGGGAGCTGTTTTTT | CASSQGPGTSGARGTGELFF
TRBJ1-1 | NA | NA | TRBV5-1 | TGCGCCAGCAGCTCCCGAGGGAACACTGAAGCTTTCTTT | CASSSRGNTEAFF
TRBJ2-1 | NA | TRBD2 | TRBV5-8 | TGTGCTGGTCGGGGGGACAATGAGCAGTTCTTC | CAGRGDNEQFF
TRBJ2-2 | NA | NA | TRBV27 | TGTGCCAGTAGGGGGTTGGCCGGGGAGCTGTTTTTT | CASRGLAGELFF
TRBJ2-3 | NA | NA | TRBV5-1 | TGCGCCAGCAGCTTGGTAACAGGGCCAGATACGCAGTATTTT | CASSLVTGPDTQYF
TRBJ1-5 | NA | NA | TRBV7-2 | TGTGCCAGCAGCGTAACCACAGCTAGCAATCAGCCCCAGCATTTT | CASSVTTASNQPQHF
TRBJ2-5 | NA | NA | TRBV5-1 | TGCGCCAGCAGTGATTCTTGGGAAGAGACCCAGTACTTC | CASSDSWEETQYF
TRBJ2-7 | NA | TRBD2 | TRBV5-6 | TGTGCCAGCAGCCTTGGACTAGCGGACTACGAGCAGTACTTC | CASSLGLADYEQYF
TRBJ1-5 | NA | TRBD1 | TRBV6-6 | TGTGCCAGCAGGGGACAGCAAAATCAGCCCCAGCATTTT | CASRGQQNQPQHF
TRBJ2-7 | NA | TRBD2 | TRBV19 | TGTGCCAGTAGTATGACTAGCGGGGGGAGCTCCTACGAGCAGTACTTC | CASSMTSGGSSYEQYF
TRBJ2-1 | NA | TRBD2 | TRBV5-4 | TGTGCCAGCAGCTTGGTGGGCGGGGGGACCTACAATGAGCAGTTCTTC | CASSLVGGGTYNEQFF
TRBJ1-4 | NA | NA | TRBV19 | TGTGCCAGTAGGCCTCAGGGGCCTGAAAAACTGTTTTTT | CASRPQGPEKLFF
TRBJ2-1 | once | TRBD2 | TRBV7-2 | TGTGCCAGCAGCTTAGCGTTACTAGCGGGATATGAGCAGTTCTTC | CASSLALLAGYEQFF
TRBJ1-1 | NA | TRBD1 | TRBV5-1 | TGCGCCAGCAGCATTTACACAGGGGGCAACGCTTTCTTT | CASSIYTGGNAFF
TRBJ1-4 | NA | NA | TRBV2 | TGTGCCAGCAGTCGACAAGGGACTGTGAATGAAAAACTGTTTTTT | CASSRQGTVNEKLFF
TRBJ2-3 | NA | TRBD1 | TRBV7-8 | TGTGCCAGCAGCTTAGGGGACAGGGTTAGTGATACGCAGTATTTT | CASSLGDRVSDTQYF
TRBJ1-1 | NA | NA | TRBV14 | TGTGCCAGCAGCCCAGCCAGACTGAACACTGAAGCTTTCTTT | CASSPARLNTEAFF
TRBJ2-6 | NA | NA | TRBV18 | TGTGCCAGCTCACCACCCAACTCTGGGGCCAACGTCCTGACTTTC | CASSPPNSGANVLTF
TRBJ2-7 | NA | TRBD1 | TRBV19 | TGTGCCAGTAGTCCTCCCGGGACAGGGAGGCACGAGCAGTACTTC | CASSPPGTGRHEQYF
TRBJ2-1 | once | TRBD2 | TRBV4-2 | TGTGCCAGCAGCCCCCGACTAGCGGGAAGGAGTGAGCAGTTCTTC | CASSPRLAGRSEQFF
TRBJ1-1 | NA | NA | TRBV5-1 | TGCGCCAGCAGCTCAAACTCGGACAGTGAAGCTTTCTTT | CASSSNSDSEAFF
TRBJ1-1 | NA | NA | TRBV4-1 | TGCGCCAGCAGCCGCTTCGGTGAAGCTTTCTTT | CASSRFGEAFF
TRBJ2-1 | NA | NA | TRBV19 | TGTGCCAGTAGTGTGACTACAAGCAATGAGCAGTTCTTC | CASSVTTSNEQFF